One and the same sample provided the 17 T cell receptor beta chains below, sequenced in a study of cytomegalovirus exposure and HLA in healthy donors (dated by TCRdb to about 2017). The method behind the library was the immunoSEQ multiplex PCR assay. The multiplex PCR relied on a mix of 60 forward primers for TCR Vbeta segments and 13 reverse primers for TCR Jbeta segments. Sourced from immuneACCESS, this table was stored by TCRdb with only in-frame sequences that have V and J called. A share of the clones is absent; for the studies checked, an unresolved V gene accounts for under half, and the remainder has no known explanation. The sample table lists more than 150,000 clones, more than 75% of them with a count of one. The top ten clonotypes cover about 0.24% of the sample. The sequenced sample was PBMCs. All receptors come from a girl less than two years old in good health and CMV-seronegative.

J is TRBJ1-1 and V is TRBV4-2, with D possibly being TRBD1 (6 bases). Trimming shortened V by 4 bases and J by 0 bases, and 21 bases separated the two germline ends. There are 18 residues in the CDR3. The germline CDR1 and CDR2 sequences are LGHNA and YNFKEQ. CDR3 in amino acids: CASSPRPKDSFMNTEAFF. In DNA, the CDR3 is TGTGCCAGCAGCCCCCGACCGAAGGACAGCTTTATGAACACTGAAGCTTTCTTT.

The gene calls are TRBV7-7 and TRBJ2-3; a weak D match, TRBD1 (8 bases). In germline, CDR1 is SSHAT, CDR2 FNYEAQ (reference sequence). CDR3 length: 14 residues. V gave up 1 base and J gave up 5 bases, with 10 bases separating them. The CDR3 protein is CASSLDRGGDTQYF. The DNA of the CDR3 is TGTGCCAGCAGCTTAGACAGGGGGGGAGATACGCAGTATTTT. The variable domain in full, completed from reference TRBV7-7 and TRBJ2-3, reads GAGVSQSPRYKVTKRGQDVTLRCDPISSHATLYWYQQALGQGPEFLTYFNYEAQPDKSGLPSDRFSAERPEGSISTLTIQRTEQRDSAMYRCASSLDRGGDTQYFGPGTRLTVL.

This clone appeared once. The chain couples TRBV30 to TRBJ2-7, with D tentatively TRBD2 (6 bases). The germline CDR1 and CDR2 sequences are GTSNPN and SVGIG (reference sequence). V was pared by 3 bases and J by 2 bases, with 14 bases between. The length of the CDR3 is 14 residues. This chain's CDR3 is CAWRRFSGAYEQYF. The CDR3 DNA reads as TGTGCCTGGAGGAGGTTTTCGGGGGCCTACGAGCAGTACTTC.

The chain joins TRBV4-1 to TRBJ2-2; possibly TRBD1 for D (6 bases). V was shortened by 2 bases and J by 8 bases, with 21 bases between the two germline ends. The CDR3 consists of 17 residues. The germline CDR1 and CDR2 sequences are MGHRA and YSYEKL. In DNA, the CDR3 is TGCGCCAGCAGCCAACTTCACCTACCCCAGGGGAGAGGGGAGCTGTTTTTT. Translated, it gives CASSQLHLPQGRGELFF.

The chain has TRBV7-2 and TRBJ2-1; no clear D gene. CDR3 length: 12 residues. V gave up 1 base and J gave up 7 bases, with 5 bases separating them. Germline-derived CDR1 and CDR2 are SGHTA and FQGNSA. This chain's CDR3 is CASSLGVNEQFF. CDR3 bases: TGTGCCAGCAGCTTAGGAGTAAATGAGCAGTTCTTC.

A single count supports this clone. The rearrangement uses TRBV7-2 and TRBJ2-5; 9 positions match TRBD1. V trimming: 3 bases; J trimming: 1 base; junction bases outside the gene matches: 0. From germline, CDR1 is SGHTA and CDR2 FQGNSA. The length of the CDR3 is 14 residues. CDR3 protein: CASSLTGGQETQYF. CDR3 DNA: TGTGCCAGCAGCTTGACAGGGGGCCAAGAGACCCAGTACTTC.

The chain joins TRBV5-1 to TRBJ2-7; 9 bases match TRBD1. The CDR3 is 14 amino acids. Germline-derived CDR1 and CDR2 are SGHRS and YFSETQ. V gave up 1 base and J gave up 2 bases; unmatched junction bases: 1. This CDR3 is CASSLRQGAYEQYF. The CDR3 coding sequence is TGCGCCAGCAGCTTGAGACAGGGGGCCTACGAGCAGTACTTC.

This clone was picked up one time. The chain recombines TRBV13 with TRBJ2-1; TRBD2 aligns across 13 bases. The CDR3 consists of 19 residues. Germline V gives CDR1 PRHDT, CDR2 FYEKMQ (reference sequence). Trimming removed 3 bases from V and 5 bases from J; junction bases left unmatched: 13. CDR3 coding DNA: TGTGCCAGCAGCTTCATGACTAGCGGGGGGCAAACTCCGAACAATGAGCAGTTCTTC. The encoded protein is CASSFMTSGGQTPNNEQFF.

V gene TRBV30 combines with J gene TRBJ1-5, with D uncertain. This CDR3 spans 14 amino acids. V was pared by 5 bases and J by 1 base, with 12 bases between. Germline V gene lookup returns CDR1 GTSNPN and CDR2 SVGIG (reference sequence). CDR3 region: CAWGDWRSNQPQHF. Here the CDR3 DNA reads TGTGCCTGGGGAGATTGGAGGAGCAATCAGCCCCAGCATTTT.

DNA of the CDR3: TGTGCCAGCAGTTTAGCCCTACCGCATCACAATGAGCAGTTCTTC. Encoded protein: CASSLALPHHNEQFF. V usage is TRBV27 and J usage is TRBJ2-1; D not certain. The CDR3 length is 15 residues. Germline V gene sequence: CDR1 MNHEY, CDR2 SMNVEV (reference sequence). The V end lost 2 bases, the J end lost 5 bases, and 13 bases lay between the germline ends.

The gene calls are TRBV7-9 and TRBJ2-2; weak D call: TRBD1 (5 bases). Looked up from germline, CDR1 is SEHNR and CDR2 is FQNEAQ (reference sequence). The V gene lost 3 bases and the J gene lost 6 bases, with 17 bases spanning the gap. The CDR3 is 16 amino acids. CDR3 protein: CASSLTLARAPGELFF. CDR3 coding DNA: TGTGCCAGCAGCTTGACTCTTGCCAGGGCCCCCGGGGAGCTGTTTTTT.

The chain carries TRBV19 and TRBJ1-1; D might be TRBD1 (5 bases). The V gene lost 6 bases and the J gene lost 8 bases, with 13 bases spanning the gap. The CDR3 length is 12 residues. Germline CDR1 reads LNHDA; CDR2 reads SQIVND (reference sequence). The CDR3, as DNA: TGTGCCAGTAGCCATGGGAACAGGGAAGCTTTCTTT. Translation gives CASSHGNREAFF.

The chain links TRBV4-3 to TRBJ2-7; 7 bases are shared with TRBD2. This CDR3 comprises 15 residues. Unmatched junction bases numbered 3, after V lost 0 bases and J lost 1 base. Germline loops: CDR1 LGHNA, CDR2 YSLEER. This CDR3 is CASSQELAVSYEQYF. The CDR3 DNA reads TGCGCCAGCAGCCAAGAGCTAGCGGTATCCTACGAGCAGTACTTC.

This CDR3 reads CASSEGASGGPSYEQYF. As DNA, the CDR3 is TGTGCCAGCAGTGAAGGGGCTAGCGGGGGCCCCTCCTACGAGCAGTACTTC. V and J are TRBV6-1 and TRBJ2-7; 10 nucleotides align to TRBD2. This CDR3 has 17 amino acids. V dropped 1 base and J dropped 0; count of bases not matched to a gene: 6. Germline CDR1 is MNHNS and CDR2 is SASEGT.

This rearrangement joins TRBV5-1 to TRBJ2-1, with 8 positions matching TRBD1. The CDR3 consists of 15 residues. The V and J ends lost 0 bases and 5 bases, in that order; junction bases with no gene match: 4. Germline V gene data show CDR1 as SGHRS and CDR2 as YFSETQ. The CDR3 region has the DNA TGCGCCAGCAGCTTGGTGGGCAGGGGGCACAATGAGCAGTTCTTC. The encoded protein is CASSLVGRGHNEQFF. The full variable domain, in which reference TRBV5-1 and TRBJ2-1 provide the parts outside the CDR3, is KAGVTQTPRYLIKTRGQQVTLSCSPISGHRSVSWYQQTPGQGLQFLFEYFSETQRNKGNFPGRFSGRQFSNSRSEMNVSTLELGDSALYLCASSLVGRGHNEQFFGPGTRLTVL.

The rearrangement joins TRBV19 to TRBJ2-5, with 9 positions matching TRBD2. Looked up from germline, CDR1 is LNHDA and CDR2 is SQIVND (reference sequence). V shed 9 bases, J shed 5 bases, and the junction held 7 bases outside the gene matches. The CDR3 spans 13 residues. The DNA for the CDR3 is TGTGCCAGCGCGGGACTAGCCTCGGAGACCCAGTACTTC. The encoded protein is CASAGLASETQYF.

The V gene is TRBV5-4, the J gene TRBJ1-5; TRBD1 matches 7 bases. The CDR3 runs to 14 residues. Per germline, CDR1 SGHNT and CDR2 YYREEE (reference sequence). With 10 bases clipped from V and 4 bases from J, the junction kept 11 bases outside the gene matches. CDR3 nucleotide sequence: TGTGCCGTCCGGGACAGTAGATCAAATCAGCCCCAGCATTTT. Protein sequence: CAVRDSRSNQPQHF.